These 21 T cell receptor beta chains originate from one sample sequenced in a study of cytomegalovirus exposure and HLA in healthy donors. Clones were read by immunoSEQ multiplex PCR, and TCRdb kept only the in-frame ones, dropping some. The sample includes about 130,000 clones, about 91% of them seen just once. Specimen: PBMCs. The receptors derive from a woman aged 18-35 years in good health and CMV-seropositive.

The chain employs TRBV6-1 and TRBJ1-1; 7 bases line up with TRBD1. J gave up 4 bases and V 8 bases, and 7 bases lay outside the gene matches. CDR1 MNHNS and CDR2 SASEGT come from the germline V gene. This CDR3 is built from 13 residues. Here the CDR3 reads CASDRDSTTEAFF. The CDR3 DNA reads TGTGCCAGCGACAGGGATTCGACCACTGAAGCTTTCTTT.

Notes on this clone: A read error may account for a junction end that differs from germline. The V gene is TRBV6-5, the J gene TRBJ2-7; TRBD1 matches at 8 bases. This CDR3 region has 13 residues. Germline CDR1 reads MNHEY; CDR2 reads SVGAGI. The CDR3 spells CASSYSGGQGIPF. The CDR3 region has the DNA TGTGCCAGCAGTTACTCCGGTGGACAGGGTATCCCCTTC.

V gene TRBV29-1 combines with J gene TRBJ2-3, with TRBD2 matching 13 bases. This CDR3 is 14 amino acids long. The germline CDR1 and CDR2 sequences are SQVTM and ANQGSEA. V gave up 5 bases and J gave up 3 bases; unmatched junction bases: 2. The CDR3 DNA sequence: TGCAGCGTTTGGACTAGCGGGGGTACAGATACGCAGTATTTT. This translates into CSVWTSGGTDTQYF.

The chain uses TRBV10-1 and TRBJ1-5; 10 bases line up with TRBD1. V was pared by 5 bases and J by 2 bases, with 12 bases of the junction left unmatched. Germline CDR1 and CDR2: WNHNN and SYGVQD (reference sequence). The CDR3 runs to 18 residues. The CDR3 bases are TGCGCCAGCAGTCCGGGACAGGGGCTCTCGGAGGGCAATCAGCCCCAGCATTTT. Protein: CASSPGQGLSEGNQPQHF.

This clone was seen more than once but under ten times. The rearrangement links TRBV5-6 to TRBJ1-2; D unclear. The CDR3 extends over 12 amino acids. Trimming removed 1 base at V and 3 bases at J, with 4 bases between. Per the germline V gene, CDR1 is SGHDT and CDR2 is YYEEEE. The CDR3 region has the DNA TGTGCCAGCAGCTTGCGAGACTATGGCTACACCTTC. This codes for CASSLRDYGYTF. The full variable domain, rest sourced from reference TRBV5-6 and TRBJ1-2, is DAGVTQSPTHLIKTRGQQVTLRCSPKSGHDTVSWYQQALGQGPQFIFQYYEEEERQRGNFPDRFSGHQFPNYSSELNVNALLLGDSALYLCASSLRDYGYTFGSGTRLTVV.

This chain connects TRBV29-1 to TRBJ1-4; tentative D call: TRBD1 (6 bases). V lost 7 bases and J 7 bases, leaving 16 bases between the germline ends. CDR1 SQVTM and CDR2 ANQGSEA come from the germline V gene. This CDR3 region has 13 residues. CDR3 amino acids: CSAEGGKGEKLFF. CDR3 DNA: TGCAGCGCCGAGGGGGGGAAGGGTGAAAAACTGTTTTTT.

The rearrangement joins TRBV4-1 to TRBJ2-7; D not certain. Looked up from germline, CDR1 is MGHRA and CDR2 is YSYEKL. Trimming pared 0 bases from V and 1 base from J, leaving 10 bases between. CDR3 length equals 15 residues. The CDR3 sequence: CASSQDPGSSYEQYF. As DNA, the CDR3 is TGCGCCAGCAGCCAAGATCCCGGGTCGTCCTACGAGCAGTACTTC.

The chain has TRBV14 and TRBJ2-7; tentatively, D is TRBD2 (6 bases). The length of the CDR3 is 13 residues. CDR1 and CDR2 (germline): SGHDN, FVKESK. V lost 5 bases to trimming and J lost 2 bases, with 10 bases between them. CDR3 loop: CASSNSGTYEQYF. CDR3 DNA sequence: TGTGCCAGCAGCAATAGCGGCACCTACGAGCAGTACTTC.

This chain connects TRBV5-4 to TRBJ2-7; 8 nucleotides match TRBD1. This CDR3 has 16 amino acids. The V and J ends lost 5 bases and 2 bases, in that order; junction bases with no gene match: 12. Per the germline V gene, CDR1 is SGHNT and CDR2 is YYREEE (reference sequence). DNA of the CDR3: TGTGCCAGCAGTGAGACCGGGACAGGCGATCCCTACGAGCAGTACTTC. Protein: CASSETGTGDPYEQYF.

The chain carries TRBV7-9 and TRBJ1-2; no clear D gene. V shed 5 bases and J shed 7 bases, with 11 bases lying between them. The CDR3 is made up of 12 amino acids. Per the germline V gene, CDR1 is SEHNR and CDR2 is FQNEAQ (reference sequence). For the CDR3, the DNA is TGTGCCAGCAGCCCCGGGTCTCTTGGCTACACCTTC. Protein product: CASSPGSLGYTF.

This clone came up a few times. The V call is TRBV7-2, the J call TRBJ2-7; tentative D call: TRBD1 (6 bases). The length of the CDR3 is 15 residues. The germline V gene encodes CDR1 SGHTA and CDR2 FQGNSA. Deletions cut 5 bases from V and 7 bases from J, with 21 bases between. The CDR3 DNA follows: TGTGCCAGCAGCCCCTACAGGGATCGGACCCTGGAGCAGTACTTC. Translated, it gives CASSPYRDRTLEQYF.

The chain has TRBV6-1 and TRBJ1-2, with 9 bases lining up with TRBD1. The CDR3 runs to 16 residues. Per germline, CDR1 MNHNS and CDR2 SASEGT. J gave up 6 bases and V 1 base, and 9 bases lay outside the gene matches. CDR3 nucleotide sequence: TGTGCCAGCAGTGAAGTTTACAGGGGGCGACTGAATGGCTACACCTTC. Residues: CASSEVYRGRLNGYTF.

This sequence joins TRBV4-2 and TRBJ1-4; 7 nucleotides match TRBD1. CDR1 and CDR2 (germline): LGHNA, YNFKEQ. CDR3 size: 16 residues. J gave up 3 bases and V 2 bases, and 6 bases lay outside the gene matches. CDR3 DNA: TGTGCCAGCAGCCAACTAGGGGGCAGGGCTAATGAAAAACTGTTTTTT. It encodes CASSQLGGRANEKLFF.

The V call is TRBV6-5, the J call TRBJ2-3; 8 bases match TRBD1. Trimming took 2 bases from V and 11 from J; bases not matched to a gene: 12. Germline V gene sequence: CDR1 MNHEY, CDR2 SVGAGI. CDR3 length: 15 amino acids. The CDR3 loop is CASSYPPSGQGEQYF. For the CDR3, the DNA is TGTGCCAGCAGTTACCCCCCTTCAGGACAGGGCGAGCAGTATTTT.

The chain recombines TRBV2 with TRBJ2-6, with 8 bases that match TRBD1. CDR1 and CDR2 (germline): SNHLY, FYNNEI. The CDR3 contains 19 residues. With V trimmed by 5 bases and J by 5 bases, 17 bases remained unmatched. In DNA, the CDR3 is TGTGCCAGCAGTACCGACCCTAGGACAGGGAAACTCTGGGCCAACGTCCTGACTTTC. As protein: CASSTDPRTGKLWANVLTF.

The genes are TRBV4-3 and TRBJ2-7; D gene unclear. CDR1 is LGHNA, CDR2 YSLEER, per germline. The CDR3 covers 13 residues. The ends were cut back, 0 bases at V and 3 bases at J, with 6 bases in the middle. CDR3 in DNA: TGCGCCAGCAGCCAAGATTCCAGCTACGAGCAGTACTTC. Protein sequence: CASSQDSSYEQYF.

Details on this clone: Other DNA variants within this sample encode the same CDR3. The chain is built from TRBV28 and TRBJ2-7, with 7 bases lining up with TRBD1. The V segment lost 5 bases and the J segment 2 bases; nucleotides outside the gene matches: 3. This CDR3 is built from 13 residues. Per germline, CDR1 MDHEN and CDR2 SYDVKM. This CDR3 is CASSLTGPYEQYF. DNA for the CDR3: TGTGCCAGCAGTCTGACAGGGCCCTACGAGCAGTACTTC.

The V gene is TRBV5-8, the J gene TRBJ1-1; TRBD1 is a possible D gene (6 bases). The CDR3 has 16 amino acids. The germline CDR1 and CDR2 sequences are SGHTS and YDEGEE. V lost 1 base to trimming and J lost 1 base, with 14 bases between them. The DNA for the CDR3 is TGTGCCAGCAGCTTGCAAAGATTCAGGGGGAACACTGAAGCTTTCTTT. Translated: CASSLQRFRGNTEAFF.

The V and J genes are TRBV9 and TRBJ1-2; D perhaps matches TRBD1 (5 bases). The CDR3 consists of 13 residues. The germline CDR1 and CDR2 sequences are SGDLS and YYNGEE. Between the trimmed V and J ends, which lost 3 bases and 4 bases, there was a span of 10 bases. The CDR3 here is CASSADSPYGYTF. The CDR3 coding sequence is TGTGCCAGCAGCGCAGACAGCCCCTATGGCTACACCTTC.

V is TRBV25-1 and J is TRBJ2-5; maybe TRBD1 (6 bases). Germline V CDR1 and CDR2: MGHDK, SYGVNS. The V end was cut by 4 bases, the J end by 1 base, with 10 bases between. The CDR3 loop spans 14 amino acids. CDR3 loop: CASSVDSIQETQYF. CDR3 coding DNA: TGTGCCAGCAGTGTGGACAGTATCCAAGAGACCCAGTACTTC. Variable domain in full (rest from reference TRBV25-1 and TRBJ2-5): EADIYQTPRYLVIGTGKKITLECSQTMGHDKMYWYQQDPGMELHLIHYSYGVNSTEKGDLSSESTVSRIRTEHFPLTLESARPSHTSQYLCASSVDSIQETQYFGPGTRLLVL.

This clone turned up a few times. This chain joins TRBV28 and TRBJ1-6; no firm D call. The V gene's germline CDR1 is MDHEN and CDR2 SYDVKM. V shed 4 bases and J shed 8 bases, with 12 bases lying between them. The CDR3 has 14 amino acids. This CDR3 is CASSWPRPHSPLHF. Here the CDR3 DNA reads TGTGCCAGCAGTTGGCCACGTCCCCATTCACCCCTCCACTTT.